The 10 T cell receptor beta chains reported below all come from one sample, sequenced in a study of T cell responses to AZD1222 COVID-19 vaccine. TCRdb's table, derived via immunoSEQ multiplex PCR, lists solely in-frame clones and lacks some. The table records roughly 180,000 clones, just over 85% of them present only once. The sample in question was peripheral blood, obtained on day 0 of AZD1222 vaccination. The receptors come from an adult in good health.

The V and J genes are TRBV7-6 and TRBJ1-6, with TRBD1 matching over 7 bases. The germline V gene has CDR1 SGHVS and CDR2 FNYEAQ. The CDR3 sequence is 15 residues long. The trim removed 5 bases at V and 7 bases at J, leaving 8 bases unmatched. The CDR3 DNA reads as TGTGCCAGCAGCCCGGACCCGGACAGGAATTCACCCCTCCACTTT. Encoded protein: CASSPDPDRNSPLHF.

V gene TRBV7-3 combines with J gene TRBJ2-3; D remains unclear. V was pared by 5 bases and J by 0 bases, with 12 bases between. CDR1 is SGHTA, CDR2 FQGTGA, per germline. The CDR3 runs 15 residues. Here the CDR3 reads CASSPTVASTDTQYF. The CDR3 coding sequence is TGTGCCAGCAGCCCCACAGTGGCTAGCACAGATACGCAGTATTTT.

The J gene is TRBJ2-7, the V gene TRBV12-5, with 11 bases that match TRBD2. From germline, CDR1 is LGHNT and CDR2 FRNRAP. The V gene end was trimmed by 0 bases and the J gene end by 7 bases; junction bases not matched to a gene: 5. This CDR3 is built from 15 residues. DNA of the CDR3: TGTGCTAGTGGTTTGGTAGCACTAGCGGGGGTAGAGCAGTACTTC. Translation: CASGLVALAGVEQYF. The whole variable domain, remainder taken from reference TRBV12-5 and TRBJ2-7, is DARVTQTPRHKVTEMGQEVTMRCQPILGHNTVFWYRQTMMQGLELLAYFRNRAPLDDSGMPKDRFSAEMPDATLATLKIQPSEPRDSAVYFCASGLVALAGVEQYFGPGTRLTVT.

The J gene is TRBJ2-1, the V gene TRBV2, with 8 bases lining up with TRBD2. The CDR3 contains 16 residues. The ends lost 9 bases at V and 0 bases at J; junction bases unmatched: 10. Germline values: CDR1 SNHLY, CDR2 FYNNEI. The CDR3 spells CASLAGNFSSYNEQFF. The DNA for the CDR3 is TGTGCCAGTCTAGCGGGTAATTTCAGCTCCTACAATGAGCAGTTCTTC. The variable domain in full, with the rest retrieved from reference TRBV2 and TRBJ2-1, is EPEVTQTPSHQVTQMGQEVILRCVPISNHLYFYWYRQILGQKVEFLVSFYNNEISEKSEIFDDQFSVERPDGSNFTLKIRSTKLEDSAMYFCASLAGNFSSYNEQFFGPGTRLTVL.

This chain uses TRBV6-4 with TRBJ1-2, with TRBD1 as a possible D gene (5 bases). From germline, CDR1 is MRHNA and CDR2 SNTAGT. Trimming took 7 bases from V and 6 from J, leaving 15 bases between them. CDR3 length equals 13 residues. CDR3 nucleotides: TGTGCCAGCAATGAGGGGAGTCTGGATGGCTACACCTTC. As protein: CASNEGSLDGYTF.

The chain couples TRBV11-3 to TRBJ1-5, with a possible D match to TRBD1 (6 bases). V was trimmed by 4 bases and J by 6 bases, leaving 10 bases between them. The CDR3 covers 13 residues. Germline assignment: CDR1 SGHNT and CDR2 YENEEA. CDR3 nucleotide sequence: TGTGCCAGCAGCTCCATGACAGGTCAGCCCCAGCATTTT. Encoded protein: CASSSMTGQPQHF.

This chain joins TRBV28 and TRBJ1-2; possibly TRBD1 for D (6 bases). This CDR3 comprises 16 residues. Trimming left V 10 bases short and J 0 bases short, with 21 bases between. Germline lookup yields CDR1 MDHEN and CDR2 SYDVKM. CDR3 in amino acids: CATKRMQGRANYGYTF. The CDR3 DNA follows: TGTGCCACCAAAAGGATGCAGGGGCGAGCTAACTATGGCTACACCTTC.

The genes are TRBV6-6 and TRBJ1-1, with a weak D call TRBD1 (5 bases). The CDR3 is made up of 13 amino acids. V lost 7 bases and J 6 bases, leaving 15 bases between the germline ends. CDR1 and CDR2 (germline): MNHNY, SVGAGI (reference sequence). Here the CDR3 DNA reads TGTGCCAGCACCAAACAGCAGGGACCTGAAGCTTTCTTT. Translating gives CASTKQQGPEAFF.

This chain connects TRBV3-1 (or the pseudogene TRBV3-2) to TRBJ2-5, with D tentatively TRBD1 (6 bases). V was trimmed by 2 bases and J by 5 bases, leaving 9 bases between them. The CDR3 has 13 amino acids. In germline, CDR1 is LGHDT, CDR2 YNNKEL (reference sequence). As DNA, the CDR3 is TGTGCCAGCAGCCAACATCAGGGGGAGACCCAGTACTTC. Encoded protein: CASSQHQGETQYF.

In DNA, the CDR3 is TGTGCCTGGAGTCGTGGCAGCTACAATGAGCAGTTCTTC. This sequence encodes CAWSRGSYNEQFF. V and J are TRBV30 and TRBJ2-1; no definite D call. V gave up 2 bases and J gave up 3 bases, with 8 bases separating them. Per the germline V gene, CDR1 is GTSNPN and CDR2 is SVGIG (reference sequence). The CDR3 length is 13 residues.